The TCR beta chain under discussion was sequenced for a study of cytomegalovirus exposure and HLA in healthy donors. This clone occurred once. The antigen is unknown. Study-wide points: Presence/absence analyses took donor sequencing depth as roughly uniform. Several of the most significant clusters appeared, in a later analysis, to be linked to common viral pathogens.

The PCR contained 60 Vbeta and 13 Jbeta primers. Assay: immunoSEQ multiplex PCR; the TCRdb copy retains only in-frame clones and omits some. Of around 130,000 clones listed, roughly 77% were seen once; the top ten hold over 4.5%. Sequenced: PBMCs. This clonotype was obtained from a woman between 40 and 55 years old in good health and CMV-seropositive.

Here the CDR3 reads CASSYSLPGNGNTIYF. The DNA of the CDR3 is TGTGCCAGCAGTTACTCGTTACCAGGGAATGGAAACACCATATATTTT. J is TRBJ1-3 and V is TRBV6-5; possible D gene TRBD1, 5 bases. Looked up from germline, CDR1 is MNHEY and CDR2 is SVGAGI. The CDR3 consists of 16 residues. V was shortened by 0 bases and J by 3 bases, with 12 bases between the two germline ends.